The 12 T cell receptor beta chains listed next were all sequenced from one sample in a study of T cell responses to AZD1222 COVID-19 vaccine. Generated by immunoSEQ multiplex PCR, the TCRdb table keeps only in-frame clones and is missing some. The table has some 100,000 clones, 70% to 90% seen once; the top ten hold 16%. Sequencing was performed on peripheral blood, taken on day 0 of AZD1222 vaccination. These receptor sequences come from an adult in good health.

The CDR3 sequence is CAISDRLAGDTQYF. Here the CDR3 DNA reads TGTGCCATCAGTGACCGACTAGCGGGAGATACGCAGTATTTT. The J gene is TRBJ2-3, the V gene TRBV10-3; 10 positions match TRBD2. CDR3 length equals 14 residues. Germline CDR1 reads ENHRY; CDR2 reads SYGVKD. Germline trimming cut 3 bases from V and 5 bases from J; bases unmatched to any gene: 2.

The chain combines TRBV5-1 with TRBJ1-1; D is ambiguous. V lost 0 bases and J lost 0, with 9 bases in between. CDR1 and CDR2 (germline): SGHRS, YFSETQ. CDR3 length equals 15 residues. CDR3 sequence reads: CASSLDLGMNTEAFF. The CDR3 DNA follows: TGCGCCAGCAGCTTGGATCTGGGTATGAACACTGAAGCTTTCTTT.

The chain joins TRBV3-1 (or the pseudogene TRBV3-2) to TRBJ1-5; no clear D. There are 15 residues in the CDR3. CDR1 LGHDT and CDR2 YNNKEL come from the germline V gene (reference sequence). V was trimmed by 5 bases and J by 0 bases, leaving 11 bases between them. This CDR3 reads CASSDGVYSNQPQHF. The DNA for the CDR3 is TGTGCCAGCAGCGACGGGGTATATAGCAATCAGCCCCAGCATTTT.

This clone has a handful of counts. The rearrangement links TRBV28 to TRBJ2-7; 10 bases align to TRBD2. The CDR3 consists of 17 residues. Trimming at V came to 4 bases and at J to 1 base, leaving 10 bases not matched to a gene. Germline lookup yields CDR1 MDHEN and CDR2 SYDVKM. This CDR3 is CASSSLKLAGLSYEQYF. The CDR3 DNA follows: TGTGCCAGCAGTTCCCTAAAACTAGCGGGATTATCCTACGAGCAGTACTTC.

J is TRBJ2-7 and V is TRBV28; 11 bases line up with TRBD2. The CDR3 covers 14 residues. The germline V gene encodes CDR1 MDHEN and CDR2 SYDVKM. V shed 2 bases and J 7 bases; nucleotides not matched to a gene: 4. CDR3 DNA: TGTGCCAGCAGTTTAACTAGCGGGAGTGGGGAGCAGTACTTC. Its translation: CASSLTSGSGEQYF. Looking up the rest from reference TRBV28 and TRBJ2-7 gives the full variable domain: DVKVTQSSRYLVKRTGEKVFLECVQDMDHENMFWYRQDPGLGLRLIYFSYDVKMKEKGDIPEGYSVSREKKERFSLILESASTNQTSMYLCASSLTSGSGEQYFGPGTRLTVT.

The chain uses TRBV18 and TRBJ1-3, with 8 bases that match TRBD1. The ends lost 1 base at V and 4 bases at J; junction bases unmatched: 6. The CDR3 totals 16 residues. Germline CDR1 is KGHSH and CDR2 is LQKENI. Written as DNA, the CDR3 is TGTGCCAGCTCACCACTTGGGACAGGTGCGGGAAACACCATATATTTT. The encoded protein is CASSPLGTGAGNTIYF.

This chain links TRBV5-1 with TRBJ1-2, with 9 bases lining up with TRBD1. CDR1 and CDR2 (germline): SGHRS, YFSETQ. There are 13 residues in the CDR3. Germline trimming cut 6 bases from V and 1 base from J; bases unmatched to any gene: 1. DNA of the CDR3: TGCGCCAGCACGGGACAGGGTAACTATGGCTACACCTTC. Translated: CASTGQGNYGYTF.

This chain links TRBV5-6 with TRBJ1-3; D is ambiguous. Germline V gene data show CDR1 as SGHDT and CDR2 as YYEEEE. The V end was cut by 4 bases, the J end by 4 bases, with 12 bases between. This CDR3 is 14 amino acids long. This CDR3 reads CASSRPGSGNTIYF. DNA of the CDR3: TGTGCCAGCAGCCGTCCCGGTTCAGGAAACACCATATATTTT.

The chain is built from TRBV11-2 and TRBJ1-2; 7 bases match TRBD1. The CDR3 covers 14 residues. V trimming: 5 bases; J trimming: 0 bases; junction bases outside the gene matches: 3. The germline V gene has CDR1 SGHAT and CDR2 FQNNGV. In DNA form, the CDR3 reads TGTGCCAGCAGCCGGGACAGAGCTAACTATGGCTACACCTTC. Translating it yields CASSRDRANYGYTF. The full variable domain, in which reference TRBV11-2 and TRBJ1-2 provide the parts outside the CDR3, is EAGVAQSPRYKIIEKRQSVAFWCNPISGHATLYWYQQILGQGPKLLIQFQNNGVVDDSQLPKDRFSAERLKGVDSTLKIQPAKLEDSAVYLCASSRDRANYGYTFGSGTRLTVV.

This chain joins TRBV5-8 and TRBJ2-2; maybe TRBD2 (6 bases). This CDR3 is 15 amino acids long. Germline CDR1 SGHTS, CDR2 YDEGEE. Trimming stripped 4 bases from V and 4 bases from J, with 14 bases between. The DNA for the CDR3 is TGTGCCAGCAGCCCGGGATGGGGGGTCACCGGGGAGCTGTTTTTT. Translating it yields CASSPGWGVTGELFF.

The CDR3 region has the DNA TGCGCCAGCAGCTTGGGGCAGCCCGCTCACTATGGCTACACCTTC. Translation gives CASSLGQPAHYGYTF. J is TRBJ1-2 and V is TRBV5-1; D remains unclear. V shed 0 bases and J shed 3 bases, with 12 bases lying between them. The length of the CDR3 is 15 residues. Germline assignment: CDR1 SGHRS and CDR2 YFSETQ.

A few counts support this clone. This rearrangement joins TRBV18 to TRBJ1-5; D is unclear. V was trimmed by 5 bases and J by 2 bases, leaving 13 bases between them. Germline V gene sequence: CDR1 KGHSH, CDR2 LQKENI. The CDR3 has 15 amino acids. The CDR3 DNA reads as TGTGCCAGCTCAGCAGAGGGATATGGCAATCAGCCCCAGCATTTT. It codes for CASSAEGYGNQPQHF.